These T cell receptor beta chains were read from a single sample in a study of control samples from healthy donors and cancer patients. Method: immunoSEQ multiplex PCR; TCRdb's copy keeps in-frame clones and lacks some. Of 100,000 to 150,000 clones in the sample, more than 80% were seen once. Sequencing was carried out using blood. These receptors all stem from a man aged 18 to 29 in good health. Each CDR3 is given with its conserved first and last residue. Each record gives: D gene, J gene, clone size, V gene, CDR3 DNA, CDR3 protein. D genes are given only for firm matches. Clone size is stated in some rows and not others, as once, few, many or a class when expanded.

d_call: NA
j_call: TRBJ1-1
clone_size: NA
v_call: TRBV2
cdr3_nt: TGTGCCAGCAGTGAATTGGAGAACACTGAAGCTTTCTTT
cdr3_aa: CASSELENTEAFF

d_call: NA
j_call: TRBJ2-3
clone_size: once
v_call: TRBV11-1
cdr3_nt: TGTGCCAGCAGCCTACTAGTCGATACGCAGTATTTT
cdr3_aa: CASSLLVDTQYF

d_call: TRBD2
j_call: TRBJ2-1
clone_size: NA
v_call: TRBV7-9
cdr3_nt: TGTGCCAGCAGCCCGTTTAGAACTAGCGTAGAGGGGATTTGGAATGAGCAGTTCTTC
cdr3_aa: CASSPFRTSVEGIWNEQFF

d_call: TRBD2
j_call: TRBJ2-3
clone_size: NA
v_call: TRBV7-9
cdr3_nt: TGTGCCAGCAGCGCCCCTAGCGGACGCACAGATACGCAGTATTTT
cdr3_aa: CASSAPSGRTDTQYF

d_call: NA
j_call: TRBJ1-4
clone_size: NA
v_call: TRBV19
cdr3_nt: TGTGCCAGTACCTCCGGGGGTGCAACTAATGAAAAACTGTTTTTT
cdr3_aa: CASTSGGATNEKLFF

d_call: NA
j_call: TRBJ1-3
clone_size: few
v_call: TRBV11-3
cdr3_nt: TGTGCCAGCAGCTCCTGGGAGGAGAGCCCTGGAAACACCATATATTTT
cdr3_aa: CASSSWEESPGNTIYF

d_call: NA
j_call: TRBJ2-6
clone_size: NA
v_call: TRBV2
cdr3_nt: TGTGCCAGCAGAGGGGTTGGGGCCAACGTCCTGACTTTC
cdr3_aa: CASRGVGANVLTF

d_call: NA
j_call: TRBJ1-2
clone_size: NA
v_call: TRBV9
cdr3_nt: TGTGCCAGCAGTTCTTCCCGGGATCCATCTTGGGGCTACACCTTC
cdr3_aa: CASSSSRDPSWGYTF

d_call: NA
j_call: TRBJ2-1
clone_size: once
v_call: TRBV25-1
cdr3_nt: TGTGCCAGCAGTGCGGCAAGCTCCTACAATGAGCAGTTCTTC
cdr3_aa: CASSAASSYNEQFF

d_call: NA
j_call: TRBJ2-5
clone_size: NA
v_call: TRBV4-2
cdr3_nt: TGTGCCAGCAGCCAAGATGGGGAAGGGGCGGAGACCCAGTACTTC
cdr3_aa: CASSQDGEGAETQYF

d_call: TRBD1
j_call: TRBJ2-1
clone_size: once
v_call: TRBV28
cdr3_nt: TGTGCCAGCATGACAGGGGGAGGCAATGAGCAGTTCTTC
cdr3_aa: CASMTGGGNEQFF

d_call: TRBD1
j_call: TRBJ2-7
clone_size: NA
v_call: TRBV7-9
cdr3_nt: TGTGCCAGCAGCCCCAGCGGGGGACAGGGGTCCTACGAGCAGTACTTC
cdr3_aa: CASSPSGGQGSYEQYF

d_call: NA
j_call: TRBJ1-2
clone_size: NA
v_call: TRBV7-2
cdr3_nt: TGTGCCAGCAGCTTAGTCGAGAGTCGAGGCTACACCTTC
cdr3_aa: CASSLVESRGYTF

d_call: NA
j_call: TRBJ2-7
clone_size: NA
v_call: TRBV6-1
cdr3_nt: TGTGCCAGCAGTGAATTAAGGTCCTACGAGCAGTACTTC
cdr3_aa: CASSELRSYEQYF

d_call: NA
j_call: TRBJ1-5
clone_size: NA
v_call: TRBV7-9
cdr3_nt: TGTGCCAGCAGTAACCCGGACTATAGCAATCAGCCCCAGCATTTT
cdr3_aa: CASSNPDYSNQPQHF

d_call: TRBD1
j_call: TRBJ1-1
clone_size: few
v_call: TRBV5-1
cdr3_nt: TGCGCCAGCAGTATGACCGGGGACAGGGTGACTTTCTTT
cdr3_aa: CASSMTGDRVTFF

d_call: TRBD1
j_call: TRBJ1-4
clone_size: once
v_call: TRBV9
cdr3_nt: TGTGCCAGCAGCACCAGGGACAGCGGAGGAAAACTGTTTTTT
cdr3_aa: CASSTRDSGGKLFF

d_call: NA
j_call: TRBJ2-1
clone_size: NA
v_call: TRBV21-1
cdr3_nt: TGTGCCAGCAGCAAGGGGCTTAGGGACTACCAATACAATGAGCAGTTCTTC
cdr3_aa: CASSKGLRDYQYNEQFF

d_call: NA
j_call: TRBJ1-5
clone_size: NA
v_call: TRBV7-6
cdr3_nt: TGTGCCAGCAGCTTAGCGGGCGGGCCCCAGCATTTT
cdr3_aa: CASSLAGGPQHF

d_call: NA
j_call: TRBJ1-6
clone_size: once
v_call: TRBV3-1/TRBV3-2
cdr3_nt: TGTGCCAGCAGCCAAGTCCGGGATTATTCACCCCTCCACTTT
cdr3_aa: CASSQVRDYSPLHF

d_call: NA
j_call: TRBJ1-1
clone_size: NA
v_call: TRBV19
cdr3_nt: TGTGCCAGTAGTATCGCCCTCAACACTGAAGCTTTCTTT
cdr3_aa: CASSIALNTEAFF

d_call: NA
j_call: TRBJ2-1
clone_size: NA
v_call: TRBV7-3
cdr3_nt: TGTGCCAGCAGCTTCGCCCAGGGGGGCAATGAGCAGTTCTTC
cdr3_aa: CASSFAQGGNEQFF

d_call: NA
j_call: TRBJ2-1
clone_size: NA
v_call: TRBV10-3
cdr3_nt: TGTGCCATCAGTGAGTCGGCGGGAACTTACAATGAGCAGTTCTTC
cdr3_aa: CAISESAGTYNEQFF

d_call: NA
j_call: TRBJ1-2
clone_size: NA
v_call: TRBV2
cdr3_nt: TGTGCCAGCACCCGCAACATTGACAGCCCCTATGGCTACACCTTC
cdr3_aa: CASTRNIDSPYGYTF

d_call: TRBD2
j_call: TRBJ2-2
clone_size: NA
v_call: TRBV20-1
cdr3_nt: TGCAGTGCTAGTGGGAGTTTACGGCGGGGGGGCCTCACCGGGGAGCTGTTTTTT
cdr3_aa: CSASGSLRRGGLTGELFF

d_call: NA
j_call: TRBJ2-2
clone_size: NA
v_call: TRBV19
cdr3_nt: TGTGCCAGTAGTATCGTACGGACCGGGGAGCTGTTTTTT
cdr3_aa: CASSIVRTGELFF

d_call: TRBD1
j_call: TRBJ1-6
clone_size: few
v_call: TRBV12-3/TRBV12-4
cdr3_nt: TGTGCCAGCAGTTCCTCGACAGGGGGCCTCCACTTT
cdr3_aa: CASSSSTGGLHF

d_call: NA
j_call: TRBJ2-5
clone_size: NA
v_call: TRBV5-5
cdr3_nt: TGTGCCAGCAGTCACAGGTACCAAGAGACCCAGTACTTC
cdr3_aa: CASSHRYQETQYF

d_call: NA
j_call: TRBJ2-3
clone_size: NA
v_call: TRBV3-1/TRBV3-2
cdr3_nt: TGTGCCAGCAGCCAAGCTGCTACGCGGGGTGATACGCAGTATTTT
cdr3_aa: CASSQAATRGDTQYF

d_call: NA
j_call: TRBJ2-3
clone_size: once
v_call: TRBV4-1
cdr3_nt: TGCGCCAGCAGCCAATTCTTAACCACAAGCACAGATACGCAGTATTTT
cdr3_aa: CASSQFLTTSTDTQYF

d_call: TRBD2
j_call: TRBJ2-3
clone_size: once
v_call: TRBV5-5
cdr3_nt: TGTGCCAGCAATGCGGGGACTACCATCACAGATACGCAGTATTTT
cdr3_aa: CASNAGTTITDTQYF

d_call: NA
j_call: TRBJ2-5
clone_size: NA
v_call: TRBV18
cdr3_nt: TGTGCCAGCTCACGGGAGGAGACCCAGTACTTC
cdr3_aa: CASSREETQYF

d_call: NA
j_call: TRBJ1-6
clone_size: NA
v_call: TRBV5-1
cdr3_nt: TGCGCCAGCAGCTGGTCGGGGCCGGCCTCCTATAATTCACCCCTCCACTTT
cdr3_aa: CASSWSGPASYNSPLHF

d_call: NA
j_call: TRBJ2-1
clone_size: NA
v_call: TRBV19
cdr3_nt: TGTGCCAGTAGTATAGCGGGGGTAAATGAGCAGTTCTTC
cdr3_aa: CASSIAGVNEQFF

d_call: TRBD2
j_call: TRBJ2-3
clone_size: NA
v_call: TRBV24-1
cdr3_nt: TGTGCCACCAGCGGCCCCTCACTAGCGGGGGGGGCCACAGATACGCAGTATTTT
cdr3_aa: CATSGPSLAGGATDTQYF

d_call: NA
j_call: TRBJ1-5
clone_size: NA
v_call: TRBV9
cdr3_nt: TGTGCCAGCAGCCTGGGGGTGAGCAATCAGCCCCAGCATTTT
cdr3_aa: CASSLGVSNQPQHF

d_call: NA
j_call: TRBJ2-5
clone_size: NA
v_call: TRBV25-1
cdr3_nt: TGTGCCAGCAGTGAAGGGACCCGGAGGGTGGCAGAGACCCAGTACTTC
cdr3_aa: CASSEGTRRVAETQYF

d_call: NA
j_call: TRBJ1-1
clone_size: NA
v_call: TRBV5-1
cdr3_nt: TGCGCCAGCAATCATGAAGCGCTAAACACTGAAGCTTTCTTT
cdr3_aa: CASNHEALNTEAFF

d_call: NA
j_call: TRBJ1-5
clone_size: NA
v_call: TRBV6-1
cdr3_nt: TGTGCCAGCAGTGATAGAAAAAATCAGCCCCAGCATTTT
cdr3_aa: CASSDRKNQPQHF

d_call: NA
j_call: TRBJ1-2
clone_size: NA
v_call: TRBV28
cdr3_nt: TGTGCCAGCAGCCCAGCGGCGCCGACTAACTATGGCTACACCTTC
cdr3_aa: CASSPAAPTNYGYTF

d_call: NA
j_call: TRBJ1-6
clone_size: NA
v_call: TRBV30
cdr3_nt: TGTGCCTGGAGTCCCCAAACGACTCCAGCATCCCGCTTT
cdr3_aa: CAWSPQTTPASRF

d_call: NA
j_call: TRBJ2-5
clone_size: NA
v_call: TRBV28
cdr3_nt: TGTGCCAGCGGATTATCAGGGGCCCAAGAGACCCAGTACTTC
cdr3_aa: CASGLSGAQETQYF

d_call: TRBD1
j_call: TRBJ2-3
clone_size: NA
v_call: TRBV20-1
cdr3_nt: TGCAGTGCTAGTTCGGACAGGCCCACAGATACGCAGTATTTT
cdr3_aa: CSASSDRPTDTQYF

d_call: NA
j_call: TRBJ1-1
clone_size: once
v_call: TRBV7-2
cdr3_nt: TGTGCCAGCAGCTTAATCGGAGCTTTCTTT
cdr3_aa: CASSLIGAFF

d_call: TRBD2
j_call: TRBJ2-3
clone_size: NA
v_call: TRBV9
cdr3_nt: TGTGCCAGCAGCGTATCTAGCGGGGGGGCTACGCAGTATTTT
cdr3_aa: CASSVSSGGATQYF

d_call: TRBD1
j_call: TRBJ2-1
clone_size: NA
v_call: TRBV11-2
cdr3_nt: TGTGCCAGCAGCTTAGGCAGGGGGAATGAGCAGTTCTTC
cdr3_aa: CASSLGRGNEQFF

d_call: NA
j_call: TRBJ2-1
clone_size: once
v_call: TRBV18
cdr3_nt: TGTGCCAGCTCACTTAGCGGAGACTCCTACAATGAGCAGTTCTTC
cdr3_aa: CASSLSGDSYNEQFF

d_call: NA
j_call: TRBJ1-1
clone_size: NA
v_call: TRBV5-6
cdr3_nt: TGTGCCAGCAGCGGTACAGGAGGACCGAACACTGAAGCTTTCTTT
cdr3_aa: CASSGTGGPNTEAFF

d_call: NA
j_call: TRBJ2-5
clone_size: once
v_call: TRBV12-5
cdr3_nt: TGTGCTAGTGGTTTGTGGGTCACAGGAGATTCCCGCCAGTACTTC
cdr3_aa: CASGLWVTGDSRQYF

d_call: TRBD1
j_call: TRBJ2-2
clone_size: NA
v_call: TRBV19
cdr3_nt: TGTGCCAGTTCCCAGGGACAGGGGGCGATCGGGGAGCTGTTTTTT
cdr3_aa: CASSQGQGAIGELFF

d_call: TRBD1
j_call: TRBJ1-1
clone_size: NA
v_call: TRBV19
cdr3_nt: TGTGCCAGTAGTATCGTAGGGGACAGAGGGGGCACTGAAGCTTTCTTT
cdr3_aa: CASSIVGDRGGTEAFF

d_call: NA
j_call: TRBJ2-7
clone_size: NA
v_call: TRBV5-5
cdr3_nt: TGTGCCAGCAGCCCCCAGAGGGCGGGCTCCTACGAGCAGTACTTC
cdr3_aa: CASSPQRAGSYEQYF

d_call: NA
j_call: TRBJ1-5
clone_size: once
v_call: TRBV4-2
cdr3_nt: TGTGCCAGCAGCCAAGGGGGAGCGGGAGTCAGCAATCAGCCCCAGCATTTT
cdr3_aa: CASSQGGAGVSNQPQHF

d_call: TRBD2
j_call: TRBJ2-1
clone_size: NA
v_call: TRBV7-3
cdr3_nt: TGTGCCAGCAGCCTAGCGGGAACTAGCGATGAGCAGTTCTTC
cdr3_aa: CASSLAGTSDEQFF

d_call: NA
j_call: TRBJ2-3
clone_size: NA
v_call: TRBV4-1
cdr3_nt: TGCGCCAGCAGCCAAGGGACGGGGTCAGATACGCAGTATTTT
cdr3_aa: CASSQGTGSDTQYF

d_call: TRBD2
j_call: TRBJ2-1
clone_size: NA
v_call: TRBV10-1
cdr3_nt: TGCGCCAGCAGCGTTAGCGGGAGGGCCGGCTACAATGAGCAGTTCTTC
cdr3_aa: CASSVSGRAGYNEQFF

d_call: NA
j_call: TRBJ2-3
clone_size: NA
v_call: TRBV29-1
cdr3_nt: TGCAGCGTTGAAGAGATGACAGGCTACACAGATACGCAGTATTTT
cdr3_aa: CSVEEMTGYTDTQYF

d_call: NA
j_call: TRBJ2-3
clone_size: NA
v_call: TRBV6-1
cdr3_nt: TGTGCCAGCAGTGAAGCGCTCCGGAGGGAAGCAGATACGCAGTATTTT
cdr3_aa: CASSEALRREADTQYF

d_call: TRBD2
j_call: TRBJ2-5
clone_size: NA
v_call: TRBV7-2
cdr3_nt: TGTGCCAGCAGCTTGACTAGCGGCCTTCAAGAGACCCAGTACTTC
cdr3_aa: CASSLTSGLQETQYF